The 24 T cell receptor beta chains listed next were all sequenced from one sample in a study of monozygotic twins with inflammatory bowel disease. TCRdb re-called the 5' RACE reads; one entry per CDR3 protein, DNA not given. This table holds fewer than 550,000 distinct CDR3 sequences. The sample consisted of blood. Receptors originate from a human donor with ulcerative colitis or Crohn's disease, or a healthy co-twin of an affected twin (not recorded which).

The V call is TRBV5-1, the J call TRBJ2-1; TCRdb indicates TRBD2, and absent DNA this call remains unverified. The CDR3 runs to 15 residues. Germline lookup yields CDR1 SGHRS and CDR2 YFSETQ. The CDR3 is CASSQEQGGWNEQFF.

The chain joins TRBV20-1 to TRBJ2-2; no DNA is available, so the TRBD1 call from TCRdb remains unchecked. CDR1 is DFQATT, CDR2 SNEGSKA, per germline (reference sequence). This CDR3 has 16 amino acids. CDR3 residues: CSARVLGSRNTGELFF.

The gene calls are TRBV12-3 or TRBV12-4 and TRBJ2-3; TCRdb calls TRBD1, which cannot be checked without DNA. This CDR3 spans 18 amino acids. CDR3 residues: CASSPPGQGVMGTDTQYF.

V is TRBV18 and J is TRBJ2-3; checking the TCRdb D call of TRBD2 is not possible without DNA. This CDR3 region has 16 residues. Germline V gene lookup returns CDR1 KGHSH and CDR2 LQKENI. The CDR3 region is CASSPSASGGGDTQYF.

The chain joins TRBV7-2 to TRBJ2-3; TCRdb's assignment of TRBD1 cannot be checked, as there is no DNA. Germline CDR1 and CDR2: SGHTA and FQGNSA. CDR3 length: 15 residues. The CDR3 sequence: CASSAGGGSTDTQYF.

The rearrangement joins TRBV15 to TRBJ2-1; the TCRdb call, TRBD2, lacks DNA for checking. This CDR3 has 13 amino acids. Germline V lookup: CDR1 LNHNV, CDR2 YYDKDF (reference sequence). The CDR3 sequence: CATSSLLGNEQFF.

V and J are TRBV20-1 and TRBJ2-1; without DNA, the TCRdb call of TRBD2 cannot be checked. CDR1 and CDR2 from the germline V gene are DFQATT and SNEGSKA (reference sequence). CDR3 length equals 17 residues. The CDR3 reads CSARDTGAPYSYNEQFF.

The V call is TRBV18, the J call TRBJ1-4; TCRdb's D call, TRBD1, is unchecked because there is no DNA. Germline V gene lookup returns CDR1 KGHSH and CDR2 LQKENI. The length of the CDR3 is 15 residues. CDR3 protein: CASSLRTGGSERLFF.

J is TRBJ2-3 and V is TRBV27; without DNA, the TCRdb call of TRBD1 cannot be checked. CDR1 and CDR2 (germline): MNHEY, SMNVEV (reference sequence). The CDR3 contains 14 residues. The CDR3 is CASSFTQGQDTQYF.

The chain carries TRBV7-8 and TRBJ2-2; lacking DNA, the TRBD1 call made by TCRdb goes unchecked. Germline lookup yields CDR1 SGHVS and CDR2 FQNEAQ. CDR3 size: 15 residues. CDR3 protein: CASSPYRVATGELFF.

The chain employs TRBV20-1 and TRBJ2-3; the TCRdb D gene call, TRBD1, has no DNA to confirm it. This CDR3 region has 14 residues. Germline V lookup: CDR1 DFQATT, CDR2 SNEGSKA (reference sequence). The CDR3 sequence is CSARETGGTDTQYF.

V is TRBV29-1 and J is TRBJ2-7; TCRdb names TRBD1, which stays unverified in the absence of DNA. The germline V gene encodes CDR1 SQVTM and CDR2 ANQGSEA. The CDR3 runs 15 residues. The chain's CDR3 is CSVVFGNRISYEQYF.

The CDR3 sequence is CASSGQGRDYGYTF. The rearrangement uses TRBV18 and TRBJ1-2; without DNA, the TCRdb call of TRBD1 cannot be checked. The CDR3 is made up of 14 amino acids. Germline loops: CDR1 KGHSH, CDR2 LQKENI. Looking up the rest from reference TRBV18 and TRBJ1-2 gives the full variable domain: NAGVMQNPRHLVRRRGQEARLRCSPMKGHSHVYWYRQLPEEGLKFMVYLQKENIIDESGMPKERFSAEFPKEGPSILRIQQVVRGDSAAYFCASSGQGRDYGYTFGSGTRLTVV.

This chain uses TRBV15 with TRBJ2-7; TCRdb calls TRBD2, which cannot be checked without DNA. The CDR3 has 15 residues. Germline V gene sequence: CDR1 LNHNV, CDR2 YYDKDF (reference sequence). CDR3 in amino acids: CATSRDQAGGYEQYF.

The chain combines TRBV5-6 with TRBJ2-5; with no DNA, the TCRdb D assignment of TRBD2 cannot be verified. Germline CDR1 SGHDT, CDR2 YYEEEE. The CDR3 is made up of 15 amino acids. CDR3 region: CASRATSGAKETQYF.

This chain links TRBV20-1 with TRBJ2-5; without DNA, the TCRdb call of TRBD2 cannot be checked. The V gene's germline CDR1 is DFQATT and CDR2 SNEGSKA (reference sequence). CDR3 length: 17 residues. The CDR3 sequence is CSASKAGGRGTQETQYF.

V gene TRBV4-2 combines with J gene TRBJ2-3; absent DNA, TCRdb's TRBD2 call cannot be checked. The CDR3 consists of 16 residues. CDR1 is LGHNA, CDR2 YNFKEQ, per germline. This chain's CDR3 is CASSQGGLADTDTQYF.

The CDR3 sequence is CASSWGGAGLGNNEQFF. The J gene is TRBJ2-1, the V gene TRBV6-2 or TRBV6-3; TCRdb's D call, TRBD1, is unchecked because there is no DNA. The CDR3 extends over 17 amino acids. Germline CDR1 MNHEY, CDR2 SVGEGT.

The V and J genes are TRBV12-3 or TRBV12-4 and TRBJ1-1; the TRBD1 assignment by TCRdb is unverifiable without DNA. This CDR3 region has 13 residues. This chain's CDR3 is CASSPPGASEAFF.

The CDR3 loop is CAWSGGAQGTQYF. This chain connects TRBV30 to TRBJ2-3; TCRdb outputs TRBD1, but without DNA this stays unchecked. This CDR3 contains 13 residues. Germline V gene data show CDR1 as GTSNPN and CDR2 as SVGIG (reference sequence). The variable domain in full, completed from reference TRBV30 and TRBJ2-3, reads SQTIHQWPATLVQPVGSPLSLECTVEGTSNPNLYWYRQAAGRGLQLLFYSVGIGQISSEVPQNLSASRPQDRQFILSSKKLLLSDSGFYLCAWSGGAQGTQYFGPGTRLTVL.

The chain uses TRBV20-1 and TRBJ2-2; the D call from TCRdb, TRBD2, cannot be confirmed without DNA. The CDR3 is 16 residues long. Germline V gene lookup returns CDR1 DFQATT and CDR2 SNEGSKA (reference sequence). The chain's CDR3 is CSAKGTGTWDTGELFF.

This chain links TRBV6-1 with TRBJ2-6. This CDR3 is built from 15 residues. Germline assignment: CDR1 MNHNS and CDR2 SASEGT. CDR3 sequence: CASMATMSGANVLTF.

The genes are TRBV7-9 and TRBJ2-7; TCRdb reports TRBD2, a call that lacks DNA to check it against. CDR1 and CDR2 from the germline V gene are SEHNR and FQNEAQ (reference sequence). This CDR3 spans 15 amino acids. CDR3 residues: CASSLGATGGYEQYF.

The CDR3: CASSYPGPTNTEAFF. This chain connects TRBV6-2 or TRBV6-3 to TRBJ1-1. The CDR3 sequence is 15 residues long. Germline V gene sequence: CDR1 MNHEY, CDR2 SVGEGT.